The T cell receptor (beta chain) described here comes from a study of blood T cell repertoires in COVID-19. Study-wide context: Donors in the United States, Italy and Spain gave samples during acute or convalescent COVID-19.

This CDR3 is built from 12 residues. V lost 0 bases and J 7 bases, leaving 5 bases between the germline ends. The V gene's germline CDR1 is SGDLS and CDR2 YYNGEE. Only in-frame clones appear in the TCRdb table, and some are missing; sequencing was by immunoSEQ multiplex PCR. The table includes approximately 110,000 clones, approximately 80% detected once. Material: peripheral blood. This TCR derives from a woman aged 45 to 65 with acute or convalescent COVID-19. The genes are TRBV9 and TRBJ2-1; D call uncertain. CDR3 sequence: CASSVERNEQFF. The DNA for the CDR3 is TGTGCCAGCAGCGTAGAACGGAATGAGCAGTTCTTC.